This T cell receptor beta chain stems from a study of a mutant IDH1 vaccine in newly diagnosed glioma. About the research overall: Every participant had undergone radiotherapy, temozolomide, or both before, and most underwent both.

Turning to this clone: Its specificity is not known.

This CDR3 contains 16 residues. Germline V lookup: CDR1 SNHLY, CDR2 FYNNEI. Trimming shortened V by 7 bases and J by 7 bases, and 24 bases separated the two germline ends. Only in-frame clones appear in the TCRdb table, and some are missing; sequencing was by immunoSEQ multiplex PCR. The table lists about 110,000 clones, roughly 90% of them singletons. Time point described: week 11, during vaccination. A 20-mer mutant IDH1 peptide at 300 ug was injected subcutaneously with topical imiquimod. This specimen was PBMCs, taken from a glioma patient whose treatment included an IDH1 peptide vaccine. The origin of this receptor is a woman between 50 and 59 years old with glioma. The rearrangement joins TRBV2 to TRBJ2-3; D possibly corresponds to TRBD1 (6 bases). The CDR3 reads CASILIRARGDNTQYF. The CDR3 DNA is TGTGCCAGCATTCTGATTAGGGCACGAGGGGACAATACGCAGTATTTT.